These T cell receptor beta chains were read from a single sample in a study of beta chain features in type 1 diabetes. The method was immunoSEQ multiplex PCR; TCRdb's version includes in-frame clones alone and lacks a portion of them. The sample carries 150,000 to 200,000 clones, around 7.9% recorded once. The sample was central memory CD4+ T cells from blood. These receptors all stem from a man between 18 and 29 years old with type 1 diabetes. The CDR3 runs from the conserved cysteine through the conserved F or W. The D gene is left open where the match is weak. Only some rows state a clone size, as once, few, many or a class for expanded clones.

size	V	J	D	CDR3	DNA
.	TRBV28	TRBJ2-6	TRBD2	CASSSWTSGRAGANVLTF	TGTGCCAGCAGTTCGTGGACTAGCGGGAGAGCTGGGGCCAACGTCCTGACTTTC
.	TRBV7-9	TRBJ1-1	.	CASSLQAEAFF	TGTGCCAGCAGCCTCCAGGCCGAAGCTTTCTTT
.	TRBV5-1	TRBJ2-1	TRBD2	CASSIGLAGASSSYNEQFF	TGCGCCAGCAGCATCGGACTAGCGGGGGCTTCAAGCTCCTACAATGAGCAGTTCTTC
.	TRBV28	TRBJ1-2	.	CASSSMTGGIYGYTF	TGTGCCAGCAGTTCCATGACAGGTGGTATCTATGGCTACACCTTC
few	TRBV5-1	TRBJ2-7	.	CASSLFVGQPYEQYF	TGCGCCAGCAGCTTGTTCGTGGGCCAACCCTACGAGCAGTACTTC
few	TRBV10-3	TRBJ2-1	TRBD2	CAISRTSGAYNEQFF	TGTGCCATCAGTCGGACTAGCGGGGCCTACAATGAGCAGTTCTTC
few	TRBV28	TRBJ2-3	.	CASSLFGGDTQYF	TGTGCCAGCAGTTTATTTGGCGGAGATACGCAGTATTTT
.	TRBV5-1	TRBJ2-1	.	CASSPSSSYNEQFF	TGCGCCAGCAGCCCAAGTAGCTCCTACAATGAGCAGTTCTTC
.	TRBV11-2	TRBJ2-7	TRBD1	CASSSGQAHHEQYF	TGTGCCAGCAGCTCCGGACAGGCCCACCACGAGCAGTACTTC
.	TRBV5-4	TRBJ2-7	TRBD2	CASSLGTSGYEQYF	TGTGCCAGCAGCCTCGGGACTAGCGGCTACGAGCAGTACTTC
few	TRBV7-6	TRBJ2-2	.	CASSLGQVQTGELFF	TGTGCCAGCAGCTTAGGACAGGTCCAAACCGGGGAGCTGTTTTTT
few	TRBV28	TRBJ2-1	TRBD2	CASSSGSSLDEQFF	TGTGCCAGCTCTAGCGGGAGTAGCTTGGATGAGCAGTTCTTC
.	TRBV12-5	TRBJ2-1	TRBD1	CASGQGQGNNEQFF	TGTGCTAGTGGCCAGGGACAGGGGAACAATGAGCAGTTCTTC
.	TRBV7-2	TRBJ1-1	TRBD1	CASRTGQDTEAFF	TGTGCCAGCAGGACGGGACAGGACACTGAAGCTTTCTTT
few	TRBV10-2	TRBJ2-1	.	CASSARLGWYEQFF	TGCGCCAGCAGTGCCCGACTAGGTTGGTATGAGCAGTTCTTC
.	TRBV5-4	TRBJ2-7	.	CASSLTGLYPPEQYF	TGTGCCAGCAGCTTGACGGGTCTTTATCCCCCCGAGCAGTACTTC
.	TRBV2	TRBJ2-3	TRBD1	CASRKGQASSTDTQYF	TGTGCCAGCAGGAAGGGACAGGCCTCTAGCACAGATACGCAGTATTTT
.	TRBV18	TRBJ1-6	.	CASSPLRWAQNSPLHF	TGTGCCAGCTCACCCCTCCGATGGGCCCAGAATTCACCCCTCCACTTT
few	TRBV11-2	TRBJ2-3	.	CASSTIQGLADTQYF	TGTGCCAGCAGCACCATCCAGGGTTTAGCAGATACGCAGTATTTT
few	TRBV9	TRBJ1-2	TRBD1	CASSKTSRQGDYGYTF	TGTGCCAGCAGCAAGACGTCCAGACAGGGCGACTATGGCTACACCTTC
few	TRBV18	TRBJ2-2	.	CASSPGENGELFF	TGTGCCAGCTCACCCGGGGAGAACGGGGAGCTGTTTTTT
.	TRBV11-2	TRBJ2-2	TRBD2	CASSSGTSGRVGELFF	TGTGCCAGCAGCTCCGGGACTAGCGGAAGGGTTGGGGAGCTGTTTTTT
.	TRBV6-1	TRBJ2-2	.	CASSTGNTGELFF	TGTGCCAGCAGTACAGGGAACACCGGGGAGCTGTTTTTT
few	TRBV5-8	TRBJ1-1	.	CASSLLRGANTEAFF	TGTGCCAGCAGCTTGCTTCGGGGGGCGAACACTGAAGCTTTCTTT
.	TRBV9	TRBJ1-2	TRBD1	CASGIDRGLVGGYTF	TGTGCCAGCGGCATTGACAGGGGACTGGTAGGTGGCTACACCTTC
.	TRBV7-2	TRBJ2-3	TRBD1	CASSLNRGSTDTQYF	TGTGCCAGCAGCCTCAACAGGGGAAGCACAGATACGCAGTATTTT
.	TRBV5-1	TRBJ2-2	.	CATMRGQTSNTGELFF	TGCGCCACCATGCGAGGACAGACGTCGAACACCGGGGAGCTGTTTTTT
.	TRBV10-3	TRBJ1-2	.	CAISGQAGYGYTF	TGTGCCATCAGTGGACAGGCGGGCTATGGCTACACCTTC
many	TRBV11-2	TRBJ2-5	TRBD2	CASSFSGTSGETQYF	TGTGCCAGCAGCTTCTCCGGGACTAGCGGAGAGACCCAGTACTTC
few	TRBV27	TRBJ1-6	.	CASKYGRNSPLHF	TGTGCCAGCAAGTACGGCAGGAATTCACCCCTCCACTTT
.	TRBV28	TRBJ2-7	TRBD1	CASSLDRGGYEQYF	TGTGCCAGCAGTTTAGACAGGGGCGGCTACGAGCAGTACTTC
.	TRBV6-1	TRBJ1-5	TRBD1	CASNGQGSGNQPQHF	TGTGCCAGCAATGGACAGGGGAGCGGCAATCAGCCCCAGCATTTT